This TCR beta chain was sequenced during a study of blood T cells in healthy people across ages. Background on the study: Capture via template switching afforded approximately one barcoded beta molecule per two T cells.

Isolation per sample recovered at least 7 million PBMCs. Study-wide results and limits: More naive CD4+ cells and higher diversity were found in long-lived than in aged donors.

Alongside a J-beta primer mix, a sample-barcoded 5' primer served in a second PCR lasting roughly 6 to 12 cycles. From the 5' RACE reads, TCRdb called clonotypes with MiXCR, one entry per CDR3 protein. This sample yields 1.8 million or so distinct CDR3 sequences, of which around 42% are seen a single time; 23% belongs to the top ten. This CDR3 contains 15 residues. Germline assignment: CDR1 SGHAT and CDR2 FQNNGV. Trimming took off 2 bases at V and 0 bases at J, with 7 bases between the two ends. This clonotype was counted only a few times. Antigen unknown. The material sequenced was blood. The clonotype comes from a human donor in good health. This sequence joins TRBV11-2 and TRBJ2-2; no definite D call. In DNA form, the CDR3 reads TGTGCCAGCAGCTTAATGACGGCGAACACCGGGGAGCTGTTTTTT. Its protein product is CASSLMTANTGELFF.